The next 28 T cell receptor beta chains were all read from a single sample in a study of T-cell reconstitution after alpha-beta-depleted transplantation in children. Preparing the TCRbeta library involved the use of unique molecular identifiers. TCRdb fed the PCR reads into MiXCR, producing one record per CDR3 protein. Seen here are 330,000 or so distinct CDR3 sequences, around 9.1% observed once, and the top ten hold approximately 7.6%. The sequences come from PBMCs, collected before TCRalphabeta/CD19-depleted stem cell transplant. These receptors were taken from a boy in the first two years of life with acute myeloid leukemia, due to receive a stem cell transplant.

This clonotype was seen repeatedly, ten times or more. The V and J genes are TRBV27 and TRBJ1-6, with D possibly TRBD1 on 5 matching bases. CDR3 length: 14 amino acids. Between the trimmed V and J ends, which lost 7 bases and 7 bases, there was a span of 14 bases. Germline V lookup: CDR1 MNHEY, CDR2 SMNVEV (reference sequence). CDR3 loop: CASTQTGGNSPLHF. The CDR3 DNA is TGTGCCAGCACCCAGACGGGGGGGAATTCACCCCTCCACTTT.

There are many counts of this clonotype. The J gene is TRBJ2-1, the V gene TRBV24-1; D gene uncertain. V gave up 5 bases and J gave up 8 bases, with 6 bases separating them. CDR3 length equals 11 residues. Germline CDR1 reads KGHDR; CDR2 reads SFDVKD. CDR3 region: CATSVNDEQFF. Written as DNA, the CDR3 is TGTGCCACCAGTGTAAACGATGAGCAGTTCTTC.

There are many counts of this clonotype. This rearrangement joins TRBV5-1 to TRBJ2-7, with unresolved D. The CDR3 consists of 13 residues. V lost 0 bases and J lost 4, with 8 bases in between. Germline V gene sequence: CDR1 SGHRS, CDR2 YFSETQ. The CDR3 DNA is TGCGCCAGCAGCTTGGCCGGGCGTTACGAGCAGTACTTC. It specifies CASSLAGRYEQYF.

At least ten counts were recorded for this clonotype. V is TRBV12-3 or TRBV12-4 and J is TRBJ2-5; possible D gene TRBD2, 6 bases. The V end was cut by 5 bases, the J end by 1 base, with 11 bases between. The CDR3 sequence is 14 residues long. In DNA form, the CDR3 reads TGTGCCAGCAGTCTCCGGGACTTCCAAGAGACCCAGTACTTC. Translating it yields CASSLRDFQETQYF.

Many counts were recorded for this clonotype. CDR3 DNA: TGTGCCAGCAGCAGAGCGGGAGCCTACAATGAGCAGTTCTTC. This codes for CASSRAGAYNEQFF. The chain recombines TRBV7-3 with TRBJ2-1; TRBD2 agrees at 8 bases. Germline CDR1 reads SGHTA; CDR2 reads FQGTGA. The CDR3 is 14 amino acids. V lost 5 bases to trimming and J lost 2 bases; unmatched junction nucleotides: 2.

This clonotype has a handful of counts. This rearrangement joins TRBV20-1 to TRBJ2-6; D possibly corresponds to TRBD1 (5 bases). The germline CDR1 and CDR2 sequences are DFQATT and SNEGSKA (reference sequence). The V end was cut by 4 bases, the J end by 4 bases, with 8 bases between. The CDR3 consists of 13 residues. This CDR3 is CSATGNGANVLTF. For the CDR3, the DNA is TGCAGTGCTACAGGGAACGGGGCCAACGTCCTGACTTTC.

In this sample, this clonotype turned up many times. V is TRBV20-1 and J is TRBJ2-7, with D perhaps TRBD2 (5 bases). Trimming cost V 0 bases and J 4 bases, with 7 bases left between them. Germline V gene sequence: CDR1 DFQATT, CDR2 SNEGSKA (reference sequence). CDR3 length: 12 residues. Here the CDR3 DNA reads TGCAGTGCTAGAGATCGGGATTACGAGCAGTACTTC. Translation gives CSARDRDYEQYF.

This clonotype was seen many times. V and J are TRBV5-8 and TRBJ2-5, with a tentative D call TRBD2 (6 bases). Trimming shortened V by 2 bases and J by 3 bases, and 11 bases separated the two germline ends. The CDR3 totals 14 residues. Germline V lookup: CDR1 SGHTS, CDR2 YDEGEE. CDR3 DNA: TGTGCCAGCAGCTTAGAGCCGGGGGAAGAGACCCAGTACTTC. Translation gives CASSLEPGEETQYF.

This clonotype was detected ten times or more. The J gene is TRBJ2-7, the V gene TRBV5-1; 7 bases match TRBD2. This CDR3 has 14 residues. Germline CDR1 SGHRS, CDR2 YFSETQ. The J segment lost 5 bases and the V segment lost 2 bases, leaving 7 bases of the junction unmatched. CDR3 nucleotides: TGCGCCAGCAGCTTCGGCGGGAGTAACCACGAGCAGTACTTC. Protein: CASSFGGSNHEQYF.

A word on this clonotype: This may come from a read error, since a much larger clone is one base off. The V call is TRBV7-9, the J call TRBJ2-3, with 9 bases matching TRBD1. Germline CDR1 SEHNR, CDR2 FQNEAQ (reference sequence). The CDR3 runs 16 residues. The CDR3 loop is CASSTGDRVGTNTQYF. The CDR3 region has the DNA TGTGCCAGCAGCACCGGGGACAGGGTGGGCACAAATACGCAGTATTTT.

This clonotype came up many times. CDR3 DNA: TGCGCCAGCAGCTTGGGGCTATTAAGCGGGGGGTTCAATGAGCAGTTCTTC. This translates into CASSLGLLSGGFNEQFF. The chain links TRBV5-1 to TRBJ2-1; 9 positions match TRBD2. This CDR3 comprises 17 residues. The V gene's germline CDR1 is SGHRS and CDR2 YFSETQ. J gave up 6 bases and V 0 bases, and 10 bases lay outside the gene matches.

This clonotype was seen at least ten times. The V gene is TRBV7-2, the J gene TRBJ2-3; 7 nucleotides align to TRBD2. The CDR3 has 15 amino acids. The junction had 5 bases not matched to a gene; V was cut back by 0 bases and J by 5 bases. CDR1 is SGHTA and CDR2 is FQGNSA in the germline V gene. The CDR3 here is CASSLAPGGVDTQYF. The CDR3 DNA reads TGTGCCAGCAGCTTAGCACCTGGGGGGGTAGATACGCAGTATTTT.

At least ten counts were recorded for this clonotype. J is TRBJ2-7 and V is TRBV6-5, with D possibly being TRBD1 or TRBD2 (6 bases each). Germline assignment: CDR1 MNHEY and CDR2 SVGAGI. The ends were cut back, 4 bases at V and 0 bases at J, with 13 bases in the middle. The CDR3 totals 15 residues. The CDR3 loop is CASSSTGRPSYEQYF. DNA of the CDR3: TGTGCCAGCAGTTCCACAGGGAGGCCCTCCTACGAGCAGTACTTC.

There are many counts of this clonotype. The rearrangement joins TRBV27 to TRBJ1-1; TRBD1 agrees at 7 bases. Germline CDR1 is MNHEY and CDR2 is SMNVEV (reference sequence). The junction had 10 bases not matched to a gene; V was cut back by 1 base and J by 2 bases. CDR3 length equals 17 residues. The CDR3 loop is CASSLFYINRGNTEAFF. CDR3 nucleotide sequence: TGTGCCAGCAGTTTATTCTATATAAACAGGGGCAACACTGAAGCTTTCTTT.

This clonotype was observed at least ten times. The CDR3 DNA follows: TGTGCCAGCAGCTTAGCGGGGGCGTATTCCTACGAGCAGTACTTC. It is translated as CASSLAGAYSYEQYF. The chain couples TRBV7-9 to TRBJ2-7, with D possibly being TRBD1 (6 bases). Germline V gives CDR1 SEHNR, CDR2 FQNEAQ (reference sequence). Trimming took off 0 bases at V and 1 base at J, with 10 bases between the two ends. The CDR3 length is 15 residues. The full variable domain, with the rest looked up from reference TRBV7-9 and TRBJ2-7, is DTGVSQNPRHKITKRGQNVTFRCDPISEHNRLYWYRQTLGQGPEFLTYFQNEAQLEKSRLLSDRFSAERPKGSFSTLEIQRTEQGDSAMYLCASSLAGAYSYEQYFGPGTRLTVT.

The rearrangement links TRBV7-3 to TRBJ2-1; 11 nucleotides align to TRBD2. Germline V gene data show CDR1 as SGHTA and CDR2 as FQGTGA. This CDR3 has 15 amino acids. V gave up 0 bases and J gave up 8 bases; unmatched junction bases: 3. The CDR3 spells CASSLTSGRAYEQFF. The CDR3 DNA follows: TGTGCCAGCAGCTTAACTAGCGGGAGGGCTTATGAGCAGTTCTTC.

The rearrangement links TRBV7-8 to TRBJ2-1, with 9 bases that match TRBD2. This CDR3 has 15 residues. CDR1 SGHVS and CDR2 FQNEAQ come from the germline V gene. The V and J ends lost 3 bases and 5 bases, in that order; junction bases with no gene match: 5. As DNA, the CDR3 is TGTGCCAGCAGCTTGGTTAGCGGGGGAGACAATGAGCAGTTCTTC. Translated: CASSLVSGGDNEQFF. Full variable domain (missing parts from reference TRBV7-8 and TRBJ2-1): GAGVSQSPRYKVAKRGQDVALRCDPISGHVSLFWYQQALGQGPEFLTYFQNEAQLDKSGLPSDRFFAERPEGSVSTLKIQRTQQEDSAVYLCASSLVSGGDNEQFFGPGTRLTVL.

There are many counts of this clonotype. The V gene is TRBV10-3, the J gene TRBJ2-1, with 11 bases aligning to TRBD2. The CDR3 runs 16 residues. J lost 7 bases, V lost 6 bases, and 11 bases had no gene match. The germline gives CDR1 ENHRY, CDR2 SYGVKD. CDR3 nucleotides: TGTGCCATCAGGGGTTTTAGCGGGGGGGCCACGAATGAGCAGTTCTTC. It is translated as CAIRGFSGGATNEQFF.

This clonotype turned up a few times. The genes are TRBV15 and TRBJ1-5; D is undetermined. The CDR3 is 16 residues long. Trimming removed 3 bases from V and 2 bases from J, with 14 bases in between. Germline CDR1 reads LNHNV; CDR2 reads YYDKDF (reference sequence). The CDR3 loop reads CATSRKVRAGNQPQHF. The CDR3 nucleotides are TGTGCCACCAGCAGGAAGGTGAGAGCGGGCAATCAGCCCCAGCATTTT.

There are many counts of this clonotype. The gene calls are TRBV28 and TRBJ1-3; TRBD1 agrees at 8 bases. After removal of 5 bases from V and 0 bases from J, the junction contained 9 bases not matched to a gene. Germline-derived CDR1 and CDR2 are MDHEN and SYDVKM. The CDR3 is made up of 17 amino acids. The chain's CDR3 is CASSLQGAVPSGNTIYF. CDR3 nucleotide sequence: TGTGCCAGCAGTCTCCAGGGGGCTGTCCCCTCTGGAAACACCATATATTTT.

The table lists this clonotype with many counts. This chain connects TRBV7-9 to TRBJ2-6; 9 positions match TRBD1. The V gene end was trimmed by 4 bases and the J gene end by 1 base; junction bases not matched to a gene: 5. The CDR3 extends over 17 amino acids. The germline V gene encodes CDR1 SEHNR and CDR2 FQNEAQ (reference sequence). The CDR3 DNA is TGTGCCAGCAGCTCCGGGACAGGGCTATCTGGGGCCAACGTCCTGACTTTC. It codes for CASSSGTGLSGANVLTF.

The rearrangement joins TRBV10-3 to TRBJ2-3, with 14 bases identical to TRBD2. The J segment lost 2 bases and the V segment lost 3 bases, leaving 13 bases of the junction unmatched. The length of the CDR3 is 20 residues. Germline V gives CDR1 ENHRY, CDR2 SYGVKD. CDR3 residues: CAISERTSGGLTFNTDTQYF. CDR3 sequence (DNA): TGTGCCATCAGTGAAAGGACTAGCGGGGGGCTTACTTTCAACACAGATACGCAGTATTTT.

The V call is TRBV10-2, the J call TRBJ2-1; TRBD1 or TRBD2 may be the D gene (5 bases each). CDR1 and CDR2 from the germline V gene are WSHSY and SAAADI. V was shortened by 2 bases and J by 8 bases, with 13 bases between the two germline ends. The CDR3 totals 14 residues. As DNA, the CDR3 is TGCGCCAGCAGTGAGAGGGGACCCTGGGATGAGCAGTTCTTC. It translates to CASSERGPWDEQFF.

This clonotype was seen ten or more times. The V and J genes are TRBV5-5 and TRBJ2-7, with 8 bases lining up with TRBD1. V gave up 4 bases and J gave up 3 bases; unmatched junction bases: 0. Germline-derived CDR1 and CDR2 are SGHKS and YYEKEE (reference sequence). The CDR3 covers 12 residues. The chain's CDR3 is CASSTGGYEQYF. CDR3 nucleotides: TGTGCCAGCAGCACAGGGGGCTACGAGCAGTACTTC.

This clonotype occurred many times. The chain combines TRBV5-1 with TRBJ2-5; 8 bases line up with TRBD1. V lost 1 base and J lost 5; bases outside the gene matches: 13. Germline V gene data show CDR1 as SGHRS and CDR2 as YFSETQ. CDR3 size: 17 residues. Here the CDR3 reads CASSLFRGLGLGETQYF. In DNA form, the CDR3 reads TGCGCCAGCAGCTTGTTCAGGGGGCTGGGGTTAGGGGAGACCCAGTACTTC.

This clonotype was observed at least ten times. J is TRBJ1-2 and V is TRBV7-2, with TRBD1 matching over 10 bases. Trimming took 5 bases from V and 2 from J; bases not matched to a gene: 2. The CDR3 consists of 14 residues. Germline lookup yields CDR1 SGHTA and CDR2 FQGNSA. CDR3 nucleotide sequence: TGTGCCAGCAGCCTGGGACAGGGGAACTATGGCTACACCTTC. Amino acid sequence: CASSLGQGNYGYTF.

This clonotype was detected a few times. This chain connects TRBV10-3 to TRBJ1-1; D perhaps matches TRBD1 (5 bases). CDR3 size: 15 residues. The V gene's germline CDR1 is ENHRY and CDR2 SYGVKD. The germline V and J ends were trimmed by 0 bases and 1 base, with 9 bases remaining between them. CDR3 amino acids: CAISESGGSNTEAFF. The CDR3, as DNA: TGTGCCATCAGTGAGTCGGGGGGGTCGAACACTGAAGCTTTCTTT.

This clonotype was seen many times. V and J are TRBV11-2 and TRBJ2-5; a possible D gene is TRBD1 (5 bases). The CDR3 sequence is 14 residues long. The germline V gene has CDR1 SGHAT and CDR2 FQNNGV. The V gene lost 5 bases and the J gene lost 5 bases, with 15 bases spanning the gap. This CDR3 is CASSPTGLVETQYF. The CDR3 DNA is TGTGCCAGCAGCCCTACAGGTTTAGTCGAGACCCAGTACTTC.